The text below deals with one TCR beta chain. The antigen is unknown. CDR3 size: 13 residues. Trimming took off 4 bases at V and 6 bases at J, with 11 bases between the two ends. Germline V gene lookup returns CDR1 SGDLS and CDR2 YYNGEE. The method was immunoSEQ multiplex PCR; TCRdb's version includes in-frame clones alone and lacks a portion of them. This repertoire shows about 820,000 clones, about 92% found once; its top ten account for around 24%. These data belong to a study of shared clonotypes between healthy human individuals. Study findings and constraints: The small donor group covered limited genetic and exposure diversity.

Cells designated naive CD8 were CD45RO-negative and were positively selected for CCR7, with terminally differentiated effector memory CD45RA+ cells excluded. This TCR derives from a man aged 25-45 years in good health. This chain uses TRBV9 with TRBJ1-5; no clear D. Specimen: naive CD8+ T cells sorted from blood. The CDR3: CASSLHDFQPQHF. CDR3 nucleotide sequence: TGTGCCAGCAGCCTCCACGATTTTCAGCCCCAGCATTTT.